This passage covers 25 T cell receptor beta chains from one sample sequenced in a study of cytomegalovirus exposure and HLA in healthy donors. PCR primers comprised 60 Vbeta and 13 Jbeta primers. Here immunoSEQ multiplex PCR was the method, and the copy in TCRdb shows in-frame clones only, minus some. The sample yields over 120,000 clones, around 86% seen once. The source material was PBMCs. These receptors all stem from a woman in her thirties in good health and CMV-seronegative.

This clone has only one observation. The V and J genes are TRBV5-4 and TRBJ2-3, with 7 bases matching TRBD1. Germline loops: CDR1 SGHNT, CDR2 YYREEE (reference sequence). The CDR3 covers 17 residues. J lost 6 bases, V lost 1 base, and 14 bases had no gene match. CDR3 nucleotide sequence: TGTGCCAGCAGCTTGTGGTCGGGGCGCCTCAGGGGGGATACGCAGTATTTT. It specifies CASSLWSGRLRGDTQYF.

V and J are TRBV29-1 and TRBJ1-1, with D possibly TRBD1 on 5 matching bases. Germline V gene data show CDR1 as SQVTM and CDR2 as ANQGSEA. This CDR3 is 14 amino acids long. V was clipped by 0 bases and J by 6 bases, with 14 bases between them. The CDR3 region is CSVEEQAHGPEAFF. Written as DNA, the CDR3 is TGCAGCGTTGAAGAACAGGCCCATGGCCCTGAAGCTTTCTTT. The entire variable domain, with the rest obtained from reference TRBV29-1 and TRBJ1-1, is as follows: SAVISQKPSRDICQRGTSLTIQCQVDSQVTMMFWYRQQPGQSLTLIATANQGSEATYESGFVIDKFPISRPNLTFSTLTVSNMSPEDSSIYLCSVEEQAHGPEAFFGQGTRLTVV.

The V call is TRBV30, the J call TRBJ1-4; D perhaps matches TRBD1 (6 bases). V lost 6 bases to trimming and J lost 8 bases, with 13 bases between them. Germline CDR1 GTSNPN, CDR2 SVGIG (reference sequence). CDR3 length: 12 residues. CDR3 sequence: CACRGVLEKLFF. The DNA of the CDR3 is TGTGCCTGCAGGGGCGTATTAGAAAAACTGTTTTTT.

This chain uses TRBV5-1 with TRBJ2-5, with 9 bases identical to TRBD2. Germline CDR1 and CDR2: SGHRS and YFSETQ. The CDR3 runs 17 residues. Unmatched junction bases numbered 8, after V lost 0 bases and J lost 2 bases. The CDR3 here is CASSLGGGGTPQETQYF. The CDR3 DNA reads TGCGCCAGCAGCTTGGGCGGGGGGGGGACACCACAAGAGACCCAGTACTTC.

This clone was detected once. The DNA for the CDR3 is TGCGCCAGCAGTCAAGACGCGGTTTCCCACCAGAGTGAGCAGTTCTTC. Translated: CASSQDAVSHQSEQFF. The gene calls are TRBV23-1 and TRBJ2-1; D gene uncertain. TRBV23-1 is an ORF for which the function is uncertain. The CDR3 runs 16 residues. With 2 bases removed from V and 9 bases from J, the gap between germline ends came to 20 bases.

This clone was picked up one time. This rearrangement joins TRBV7-2 to TRBJ2-6, with D possibly TRBD1 on 5 matching bases. V was cut by 8 bases and J by 0 bases, with 23 bases left in between. Germline CDR1 reads SGHTA; CDR2 reads FQGNSA. This CDR3 has 19 residues. The CDR3 nucleotides are TGTGCCAGCTCGGATACCGACCGACAGTTTTTCTCTGGGGCCAACGTCCTGACTTTC. This translates into CASSDTDRQFFSGANVLTF.

The rearrangement uses TRBV4-1 and TRBJ2-1, with 7 bases that match TRBD1. The CDR3 is made up of 15 amino acids. The V gene's germline CDR1 is MGHRA and CDR2 YSYEKL. V lost 4 bases to trimming and J lost 6 bases; unmatched junction nucleotides: 9. The CDR3: CASSPPGGYGNEQFF. The CDR3 nucleotides are TGCGCCAGCAGCCCGCCAGGGGGATATGGCAATGAGCAGTTCTTC.

The CDR3 DNA reads as TGTGCCAGCAGCTGGGGGGGCCTAGCGGGTACAGATACGCAGTATTTT. It translates to CASSWGGLAGTDTQYF. The rearrangement joins TRBV5-4 to TRBJ2-3, with 8 bases identical to TRBD2. After removal of 3 bases from V and 3 bases from J, the junction contained 9 bases not matched to a gene. The CDR3 loop spans 16 amino acids. Germline CDR1 SGHNT, CDR2 YYREEE (reference sequence).

The chain is built from TRBV18 and TRBJ2-5; the D gene is possibly TRBD2 (5 bases). The CDR3 consists of 14 residues. The V and J ends lost 1 base and 5 bases respectively, with 11 bases between them. CDR1 and CDR2 (germline): KGHSH, LQKENI. The CDR3: CASSPRRGRETQYF. Here the CDR3 DNA reads TGTGCCAGCTCACCACGCCGGGGTAGGGAGACCCAGTACTTC. Full variable domain (rest looked up from reference TRBV18 and TRBJ2-5): NAGVMQNPRHLVRRRGQEARLRCSPMKGHSHVYWYRQLPEEGLKFMVYLQKENIIDESGMPKERFSAEFPKEGPSILRIQQVVRGDSAAYFCASSPRRGRETQYFGPGTRLLVL.

This sequence joins TRBV7-8 and TRBJ2-5; 7 bases fit TRBD1. CDR1 SGHVS and CDR2 FQNEAQ come from the germline V gene. V gave up 4 bases and J gave up 2 bases; unmatched junction bases: 10. This CDR3 region has 16 residues. The CDR3 coding sequence is TGTGCCAGCAGCTCCGGACGGGGACAGAGACAAGAGACCCAGTACTTC. Its translation is CASSSGRGQRQETQYF. Complete variable domain (other parts from reference TRBV7-8 and TRBJ2-5): GAGVSQSPRYKVAKRGQDVALRCDPISGHVSLFWYQQALGQGPEFLTYFQNEAQLDKSGLPSDRFFAERPEGSVSTLKIQRTQQEDSAVYLCASSSGRGQRQETQYFGPGTRLLVL.

This chain links TRBV19 with TRBJ2-7; perhaps TRBD1 as D (6 bases). Germline lookup yields CDR1 LNHDA and CDR2 SQIVND (reference sequence). CDR3 length equals 13 residues. V was trimmed by 5 bases and J by 7 bases, leaving 15 bases between them. Here the CDR3 reads CASSLLGTKEQYF. For the CDR3, the DNA is TGTGCCAGTAGTTTGTTAGGGACAAAAGAGCAGTACTTC.

The chain joins TRBV28 to TRBJ2-1, with 8 bases fitting TRBD1. J was trimmed by 7 bases and V by 4 bases; bases with no gene match: 9. Germline V gene lookup returns CDR1 MDHEN and CDR2 SYDVKM. CDR3 length: 15 amino acids. The CDR3 here is CASSSGQDFWNEQFF. The DNA of the CDR3 is TGTGCCAGCAGTTCGGGACAGGACTTTTGGAATGAGCAGTTCTTC.

This clone has ten or more counts. The genes are TRBV19 and TRBJ1-2; TRBD1 might be the D (6 bases). The germline gives CDR1 LNHDA, CDR2 SQIVND (reference sequence). The CDR3 length is 16 residues. Trimming shortened V by 4 bases and J by 0 bases, and 15 bases separated the two germline ends. The CDR3 DNA reads TGTGCCAGTAGTACCCGGGACATGGCGTCTAACTATGGCTACACCTTC. Translating it yields CASSTRDMASNYGYTF.

V gene TRBV7-9 combines with J gene TRBJ1-5; D call uncertain. The V gene lost 2 bases and the J gene lost 5 bases, with 4 bases spanning the gap. CDR3 size: 12 residues. Germline V lookup: CDR1 SEHNR, CDR2 FQNEAQ (reference sequence). The CDR3 region has the DNA TGTGCCAGCAGCTTAACAGATCAGCCCCAGCATTTT. Residues: CASSLTDQPQHF.

In DNA form, the CDR3 reads TGCGCCAGCAGTTTAGCGGGTTTCTCCTACGAGCAGTACTTC. Translation: CASSLAGFSYEQYF. This chain links TRBV5-1 with TRBJ2-7; 7 nucleotides agree with TRBD2. V gave up 5 bases and J gave up 0 bases; unmatched junction bases: 5. Germline CDR1 is SGHRS and CDR2 is YFSETQ. The CDR3 runs to 14 residues.

This chain links TRBV4-1 with TRBJ2-7; D is perhaps TRBD2 (5 bases). The CDR3 length is 13 residues. Germline V gives CDR1 MGHRA, CDR2 YSYEKL. V shed 4 bases and J shed 3 bases, with 10 bases lying between them. The CDR3 DNA follows: TGCGCCAGCAGCCCTGGACTCCGCTACGAGCAGTACTTC. This gives the protein CASSPGLRYEQYF.

The J gene is TRBJ2-7, the V gene TRBV28; TRBD2 agrees at 13 bases. The CDR3 is 15 residues long. CDR1 is MDHEN and CDR2 is SYDVKM in the germline V gene. The J segment lost 6 bases and the V segment lost 8 bases, leaving 10 bases of the junction unmatched. CDR3 coding DNA: TGTGCCAGCTCCGGGACTAGCGGGAAAAGGGGCGAGCAGTACTTC. It codes for CASSGTSGKRGEQYF.

The chain joins TRBV4-2 to TRBJ2-2; D is undetermined. The germline CDR1 and CDR2 sequences are LGHNA and YNFKEQ. V was cut by 1 base and J by 6 bases, with 9 bases left in between. The CDR3 sequence is 14 residues long. In DNA form, the CDR3 reads TGTGCCAGCAGCCAAGGCCTAGTCCCCGGGGAGCTGTTTTTT. The encoded protein is CASSQGLVPGELFF.

The V and J genes are TRBV5-1 and TRBJ2-5, with D unresolved. Trimming cost V 0 bases and J 3 bases, with 6 bases left between them. The CDR3 has 13 amino acids. Germline V gene sequence: CDR1 SGHRS, CDR2 YFSETQ. The CDR3 spells CASSLAPEETQYF. CDR3 in DNA: TGCGCCAGCAGCTTGGCGCCGGAAGAGACCCAGTACTTC. Filled out from reference TRBV5-1 and TRBJ2-5, the complete variable domain reads KAGVTQTPRYLIKTRGQQVTLSCSPISGHRSVSWYQQTPGQGLQFLFEYFSETQRNKGNFPGRFSGRQFSNSRSEMNVSTLELGDSALYLCASSLAPEETQYFGPGTRLLVL.

The V call is TRBV30, the J call TRBJ1-5; TRBD1 is a possible D gene (5 bases). CDR1 and CDR2 from the germline V gene are GTSNPN and SVGIG (reference sequence). Trimming removed 1 base at V and 7 bases at J, with 11 bases between. The CDR3 spans 13 residues. The DNA of the CDR3 is TGTGCCTGGAGTGGCCAGCAGGGCCAGCCCCAGCATTTT. It is translated as CAWSGQQGQPQHF.

The rearrangement links TRBV5-4 to TRBJ1-1, with TRBD1 matching over 12 bases. Germline lookup yields CDR1 SGHNT and CDR2 YYREEE (reference sequence). CDR3 length: 17 amino acids. J lost 4 bases, V lost 4 bases, and 11 bases had no gene match. DNA for the CDR3: TGTGCCAGCAGCAGCCACCGGGACAGGGGGCGGATCACTGAAGCTTTCTTT. It is translated as CASSSHRDRGRITEAFF. Looking up the rest from reference TRBV5-4 and TRBJ1-1 gives the full variable domain: ETGVTQSPTHLIKTRGQQVTLRCSSQSGHNTVSWYQQALGQGPQFIFQYYREEENGRGNFPPRFSGLQFPNYSSELNVNALELDDSALYLCASSSHRDRGRITEAFFGQGTRLTVV.

This chain links TRBV28 with TRBJ2-2, with D possibly matching TRBD1 (6 bases). The CDR3 has 12 amino acids. In germline, CDR1 is MDHEN, CDR2 SYDVKM. The CDR3 spells CVSRGNTGELFF. CDR3 in DNA: TGTGTTTCCAGGGGTAACACCGGGGAGCTGTTTTTT.

V usage is TRBV23-1 and J usage is TRBJ1-3, with D possibly matching TRBD1 (6 bases). TRBV23-1 is reported as an ORF; its role is uncertain. Trimming removed 7 bases at V and 0 bases at J, with 19 bases between. This CDR3 has 17 amino acids. This CDR3 is CASMGGLILSSGNTIYF. For the CDR3, the DNA is TGCGCCAGCATGGGGGGGCTCATCCTCTCCTCTGGAAACACCATATATTTT.

V is TRBV19 and J is TRBJ2-2, with 9 nucleotides matching TRBD1. This CDR3 is 18 amino acids long. The germline CDR1 and CDR2 sequences are LNHDA and SQIVND (reference sequence). V dropped 3 bases and J dropped 3; count of bases not matched to a gene: 11. Here the CDR3 reads CASSIWATGTGHTGELFF. The CDR3 DNA reads TGTGCCAGTAGTATTTGGGCCACCGGGACAGGGCACACCGGGGAGCTGTTTTTT. The full variable domain, its missing parts supplied by reference TRBV19 and TRBJ2-2, is DGGITQSPKYLFRKEGQNVTLSCEQNLNHDAMYWYRQDPGQGLRLIYYSQIVNDFQKGDIAEGYSVSREKKESFPLTVTSAQKNPTAFYLCASSIWATGTGHTGELFFGEGSRLTVL.

The genes are TRBV7-2 and TRBJ2-3; 7 nucleotides align to TRBD2. This CDR3 comprises 16 residues. Germline-derived CDR1 and CDR2 are SGHTA and FQGNSA. Trimming cost V 4 bases and J 0 bases; bases outside gene matches: 7. CDR3 coding DNA: TGTGCCAGCAGCTGGTATCCGGGGGGTAGCACAGATACGCAGTATTTT. Protein product: CASSWYPGGSTDTQYF.